This T cell receptor (beta chain) was sequenced for a study of technical replicates of blood from several donors. Looked up from germline, CDR1 is PRHDT and CDR2 is FYEKMQ (reference sequence). This CDR3 region has 20 residues. V shed 3 bases and J 4 bases; nucleotides not matched to a gene: 14. The repertoire was sequenced with immunoSEQ multiplex PCR; TCRdb's copy has only in-frame clones and lacks some. The sample carries 75,000 to 95,000 clones, about nine tenths recorded once. The rearrangement links TRBV13 to TRBJ2-1, with 14 bases aligning to TRBD2. The sample consisted of T cells isolated from PBMCs. The clonotype comes from a human donor in good health. Here the CDR3 DNA reads TGTGCCAGCAGCTTTATTTCTAGGACTAGCGGGAGGAGGTGGTACAATGAGCAGTTCTTC. Its translation is CASSFISRTSGRRWYNEQFF.